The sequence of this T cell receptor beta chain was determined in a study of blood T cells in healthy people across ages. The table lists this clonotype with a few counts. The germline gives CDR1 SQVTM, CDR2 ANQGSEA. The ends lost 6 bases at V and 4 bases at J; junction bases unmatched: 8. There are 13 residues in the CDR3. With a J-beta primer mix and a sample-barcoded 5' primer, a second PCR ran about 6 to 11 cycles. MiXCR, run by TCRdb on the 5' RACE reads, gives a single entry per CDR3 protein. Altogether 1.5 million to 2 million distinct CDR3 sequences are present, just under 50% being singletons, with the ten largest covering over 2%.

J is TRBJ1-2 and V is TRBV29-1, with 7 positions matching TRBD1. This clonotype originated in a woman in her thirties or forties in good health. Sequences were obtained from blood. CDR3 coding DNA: TGCAGCGTACCGGGACAGACAACCTATGGCTACACCTTC. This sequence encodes CSVPGQTTYGYTF.